The T cell receptor (beta chain) under discussion was sequenced for a study of beta chain features in type 1 diabetes. The CDR3 is made up of 14 amino acids. CDR1 SQVTM and CDR2 ANQGSEA come from the germline V gene. Deletions cut 4 bases from V and 0 bases from J, with 12 bases between. CD4+ cells of the naive, central memory, regulatory and stem cell-like memory types were sorted via CD45RO/CCR7/CD25/CD127/CD95/CD27. This clone was recorded a few times. Its specificity is unknown. Isolated RNA was reverse transcribed in full, so expressed TCRB transcripts were sequenced. Sequenced by immunoSEQ multiplex PCR; TCRdb stores in-frame clones only, minus some. The data hold hundreds of thousands of clones, with under 15% observed a single time. Whole-study findings and limits: Among patients with Type 1 diabetes, TCRB CDR3s were moderately but significantly shorter in every one of the four CD4+ subsets. Possible PCR preference for shorter templates applied equally to patients and controls.

The sequencing input was naive CD4+ T cells from blood. The TCR was taken from a man between 18 and 35 years old with type 1 diabetes. The V and J genes are TRBV29-1 and TRBJ1-2; no definite D call. The CDR3 spells CSVASDGTNYGYTF. In nucleotides, the CDR3 is TGCAGCGTTGCCTCGGACGGAACTAACTATGGCTACACCTTC.